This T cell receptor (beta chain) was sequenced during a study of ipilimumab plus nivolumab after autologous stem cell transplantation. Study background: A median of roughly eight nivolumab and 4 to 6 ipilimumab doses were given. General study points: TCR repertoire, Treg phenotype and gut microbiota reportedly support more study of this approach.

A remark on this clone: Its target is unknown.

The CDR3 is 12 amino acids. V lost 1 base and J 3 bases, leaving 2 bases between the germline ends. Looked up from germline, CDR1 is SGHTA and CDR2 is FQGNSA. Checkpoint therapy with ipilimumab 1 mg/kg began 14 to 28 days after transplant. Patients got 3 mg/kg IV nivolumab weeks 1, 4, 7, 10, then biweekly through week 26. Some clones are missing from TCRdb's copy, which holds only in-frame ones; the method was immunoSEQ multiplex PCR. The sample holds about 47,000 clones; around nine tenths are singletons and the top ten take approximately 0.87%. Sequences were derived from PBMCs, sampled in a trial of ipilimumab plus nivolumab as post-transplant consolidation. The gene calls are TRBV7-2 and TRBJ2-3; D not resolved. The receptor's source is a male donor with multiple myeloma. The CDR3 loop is CASSLDTDTQYF. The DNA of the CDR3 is TGTGCCAGCAGCTTAGATACAGATACGCAGTATTTT.